This TCR beta chain was found in a study of shared clonotypes between healthy human individuals. This clone was seen only a few times. V lost 6 bases and J lost 3, with 14 bases in between. This CDR3 spans 14 amino acids. CDR1 and CDR2 from the germline V gene are SNHLY and FYNNEI. Recent acute infections and vaccinations were absent in the healthy HIV-negative adult donors. Each sample came from a Caucasian adult donor living in Nashville, Tennessee. Sorted-subset replicate PCRs used 150 to 250 ng of genomic DNA. This amount corresponded to approximately 30,000 T cell genomes. Generated by immunoSEQ multiplex PCR, the TCRdb table keeps only in-frame clones and is missing some. This table has roughly 300,000 clones, more than 60% appearing once.

V gene TRBV2 combines with J gene TRBJ1-2; a weak D match, TRBD1 (5 bases). The receptor was derived from a man aged 30 to 39 in good health. Sequences were obtained from memory CD4+ T cells sorted from blood. Regarding subset: CD45RA-negative fraction. The CDR3 loop is CASSILMGDYGYTF. CDR3 nucleotides: TGTGCCAGCAGCATTTTAATGGGGGACTATGGCTACACCTTC.